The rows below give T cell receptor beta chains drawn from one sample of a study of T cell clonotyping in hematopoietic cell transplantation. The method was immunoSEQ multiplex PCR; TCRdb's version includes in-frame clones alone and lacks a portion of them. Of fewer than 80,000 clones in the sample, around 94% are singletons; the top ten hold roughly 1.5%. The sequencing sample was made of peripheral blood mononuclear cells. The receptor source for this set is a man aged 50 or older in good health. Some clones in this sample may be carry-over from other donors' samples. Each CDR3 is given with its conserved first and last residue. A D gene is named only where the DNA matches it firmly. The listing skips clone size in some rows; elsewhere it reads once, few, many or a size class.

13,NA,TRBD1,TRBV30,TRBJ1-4,CAWRRQGEEKLFF,TGTGCCTGGAGGCGGCAGGGGGAGGAAAAACTGTTTTTT
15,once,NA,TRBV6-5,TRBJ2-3,CASGIYGSSTDTQYF,TGTGCCAGCGGGATTTATGGGTCTAGCACAGATACGCAGTATTTT
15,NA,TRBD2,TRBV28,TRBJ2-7,CASSIPGLEDYEQYF,TGTGCCAGCAGTATCCCGGGACTAGAAGACTACGAGCAGTACTTC
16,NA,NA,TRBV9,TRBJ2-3,CASSIKDGTLTDTQYF,TGTGCCAGCAGCATAAAGGACGGCACACTCACAGATACGCAGTATTTT
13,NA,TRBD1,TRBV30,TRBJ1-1,CAGQTGVNAEAFF,TGTGCCGGACAGACAGGGGTGAACGCTGAAGCTTTCTTT
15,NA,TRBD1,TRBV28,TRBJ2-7,CASSPPGTGLYEQYF,TGTGCCAGCAGTCCTCCCGGGACAGGGCTCTACGAGCAGTACTTC
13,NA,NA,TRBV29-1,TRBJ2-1,CSVVRLALPEQFF,TGCAGCGTTGTAAGGCTAGCGCTGCCTGAGCAGTTCTTC
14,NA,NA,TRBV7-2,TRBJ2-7,CASSLDTGTYEQYF,TGTGCCAGCAGCTTAGATACAGGGACCTACGAGCAGTACTTC
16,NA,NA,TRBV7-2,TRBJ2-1,CASTQGGGTGHNEQFF,TGTGCCAGCACCCAAGGGGGAGGAACGGGTCACAATGAGCAGTTCTTC
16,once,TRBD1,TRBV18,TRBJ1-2,CASSRGQGDSYYGYTF,TGTGCCAGCTCACGGGGACAGGGGGACTCTTACTATGGCTACACCTTC
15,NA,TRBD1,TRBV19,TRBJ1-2,CASSPHRQGGGGYTF,TGTGCCAGTAGTCCGCACCGACAGGGGGGTGGAGGCTACACCTTC
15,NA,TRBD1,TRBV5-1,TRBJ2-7,CASSLAPGQTYEQYF,TGCGCCAGCAGCTTGGCCCCGGGACAGACCTACGAGCAGTACTTC
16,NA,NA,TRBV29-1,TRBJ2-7,CSVSTPLGAEYYEQYF,TGCAGCGTTTCCACCCCCTTGGGAGCGGAATACTACGAGCAGTACTTC
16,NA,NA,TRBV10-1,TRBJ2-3,CASSYQLAPPIHTQYF,TGCGCCAGCAGTTACCAACTAGCCCCCCCCATCCATACGCAGTATTTT
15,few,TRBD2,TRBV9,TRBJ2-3,CASSVDRAGGPTQYF,TGTGCCAGCAGCGTAGATCGAGCGGGAGGGCCTACGCAGTATTTT
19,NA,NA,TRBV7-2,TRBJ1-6,CASSLASQVSLSYNSPLHF,TGTGCCAGCAGCTTAGCAAGTCAGGTATCATTGTCCTATAATTCACCCCTCCACTTT
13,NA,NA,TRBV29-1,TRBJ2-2,CSVEPVGTGELFF,TGCAGCGTTGAACCCGTAGGCACCGGGGAGCTGTTTTTT
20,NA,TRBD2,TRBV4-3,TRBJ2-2,CASSQAPFTSGSPNTGELFF,TGCGCCAGCAGCCAAGCGCCCTTTACTAGCGGGAGTCCCAACACCGGGGAGCTGTTTTTT
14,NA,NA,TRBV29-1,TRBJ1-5,CSVRLQGINQPQHF,TGCAGCGTCCGTTTACAGGGTATTAATCAGCCCCAGCATTTT
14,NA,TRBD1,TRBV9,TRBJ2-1,CASSGTGVSYEQFF,TGTGCCAGCAGCGGGACAGGGGTATCGTATGAGCAGTTCTTC
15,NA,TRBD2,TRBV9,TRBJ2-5,CASSFSSGRDETQYF,TGTGCCAGCAGCTTCTCTAGCGGGAGGGATGAGACCCAGTACTTC
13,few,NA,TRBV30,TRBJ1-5,CAWSRGYDQPQHF,TGTGCCTGGAGTCGAGGGTATGATCAGCCCCAGCATTTT
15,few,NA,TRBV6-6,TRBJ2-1,CASRLSSTGRDEQFF,TGTGCCAGCAGATTGAGCTCCACAGGGAGGGATGAGCAGTTCTTC
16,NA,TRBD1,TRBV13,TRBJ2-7,CASSLGQGTGAHEQYF,TGTGCCAGCAGCTTAGGCCAGGGGACAGGGGCTCACGAGCAGTACTTC
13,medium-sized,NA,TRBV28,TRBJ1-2,CASGGGVPYGYTF,TGTGCCAGCGGAGGAGGGGTCCCATATGGCTACACCTTC
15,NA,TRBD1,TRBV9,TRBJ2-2,CASSVDGQGFGELFF,TGTGCCAGCAGCGTAGATGGACAGGGGTTCGGGGAGCTGTTTTTT
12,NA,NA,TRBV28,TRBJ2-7,CASSSTGREQYF,TGTGCCAGCAGTTCAACAGGGAGAGAGCAGTACTTC
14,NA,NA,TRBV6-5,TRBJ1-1,CASSYSLENTEAFF,TGTGCCAGCAGTTACTCGCTAGAGAACACTGAAGCTTTCTTT
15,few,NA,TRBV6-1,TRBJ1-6,CASIRRSDSMPPLHF,TGTGCCAGTATCCGTAGGTCGGACAGCATGCCACCCCTCCACTTT
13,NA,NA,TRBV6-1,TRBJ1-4,CASSDLFDEKLFF,TGTGCCAGCAGCGACCTCTTCGATGAAAAACTGTTTTTT
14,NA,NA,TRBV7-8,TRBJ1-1,CASSLRAWDTEAFF,TGTGCCAGCAGCTTAAGGGCCTGGGACACTGAAGCTTTCTTT
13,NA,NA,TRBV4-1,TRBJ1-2,CASSQGSGYGYTF,TGCGCCAGCAGCCAAGGCTCCGGATATGGCTACACCTTC
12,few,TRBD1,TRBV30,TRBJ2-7,CACLRTGFEQYF,TGTGCCTGCCTCCGGACAGGGTTCGAGCAGTACTTC
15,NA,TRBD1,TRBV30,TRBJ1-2,CAWSVQGQLVYGYTF,TGTGCCTGGAGTGTACAGGGACAGTTAGTCTATGGCTACACCTTC
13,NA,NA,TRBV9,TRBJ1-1,CASSVAGTGEAFF,TGTGCCAGCAGCGTAGCAGGGACTGGAGAAGCTTTCTTT
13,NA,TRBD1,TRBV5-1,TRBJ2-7,CASNTGQNYEQYF,TGCGCCAGCAATACGGGACAGAACTACGAGCAGTACTTC